This entry concerns a single T cell receptor (beta chain). Germline V gene sequence: CDR1 MDHEN, CDR2 SYDVKM. The CDR3 runs 16 residues. V lost 5 bases to trimming and J lost 5 bases, with 21 bases between them. This entry comes from a study of blood T cell repertoires in COVID-19. Original analysis: The assay estimated nucleated cells by amplifying reference gene primers. Repertoires were generated with immunoSEQ multiplex PCR, while TCRdb's copy carries only in-frame clones and drops some. The DNA gave D and trimming, while V, J and clone size come from that table. The top ten hold over 25% of the sample, which has 95,000 to 150,000 clones, 65% to 90% seen once.

The receptor's source is a woman over 75 with acute or convalescent COVID-19. The sample was peripheral blood. The chain has TRBV28 and TRBJ2-5; D is perhaps TRBD2 (5 bases). The CDR3 DNA follows: TGTGCCAGCAGTCAACTTGAGGGTTCACCGGGCGAGACCCAGTACTTC. Protein: CASSQLEGSPGETQYF.